Presented here are 8 T cell receptor beta chains from one specimen sequenced in a study of CD8 T cells in ankylosing spondylitis (dated by TCRdb to about 2017). On the study overall, not on this receptor specifically: A TCR beta motif made up of roughly eight highly homologous amino acid variants appeared to be characteristic of blood from ankylosing spondylitis patients.

The protocol used for the library was 5' RACE. Sequencing took place on an Illumina HiSeq 2500. TCRdb passed the public sequencing reads through fastp at Q25 and MiXCR, retaining productive beta sequences. Rows merge per CDR3 protein into single entries with the most common DNA and genes. The table for this sample lists approximately 400,000 distinct CDR3 sequences; roughly 17% of them were counted only once. The ten biggest clones cover over 0.9% of the sample. For these TCRs, the target antigens are not known. Sequencing input: blood, either unsorted or a sorted T cell fraction (not recorded which). The source of these receptors is a male donor with ankylosing spondylitis.

This rearrangement joins TRBV20-1 to TRBJ2-2; D possibly uses TRBD1 or TRBD2 (5 bases each). The CDR3 runs to 15 residues. V was cut by 2 bases and J by 5 bases, with 15 bases left in between. Germline loops: CDR1 DFQATT, CDR2 SNEGSKA (reference sequence). The CDR3 sequence is CSARPGTYQTGELFF. The DNA of the CDR3 is TGCAGTGCTAGACCCGGGACCTATCAAACCGGGGAGCTGTTTTTT.

This clonotype has a count of ten or more. The chain uses TRBV7-2 and TRBJ1-5; possibly TRBD1 for D (6 bases). The germline V gene has CDR1 SGHTA and CDR2 FQGNSA. The ends were cut back, 0 bases at V and 4 bases at J, with 7 bases in the middle. The CDR3 contains 14 residues. The CDR3 sequence is CASSLAGTNQPQHF. The CDR3 nucleotides are TGTGCCAGCAGCTTAGCTGGGACAAATCAGCCCCAGCATTTT.

This chain connects TRBV6-1 to TRBJ1-1; maybe TRBD1 (5 bases). Germline CDR1 is MNHNS and CDR2 is SASEGT. V lost 7 bases to trimming and J lost 0 bases, with 9 bases between them. The CDR3 is 13 amino acids. The CDR3 DNA reads as TGTGCCAGCAAGGGGCTCTTGAACACTGAAGCTTTCTTT. Translating gives CASKGLLNTEAFF.

This clonotype was counted a few times. The chain combines TRBV11-2 with TRBJ1-1; no definite D call. The V end was cut by 3 bases, the J end by 5 bases, with 7 bases between. CDR3 length: 12 amino acids. Per germline, CDR1 SGHAT and CDR2 FQNNGV. CDR3 coding DNA: TGTGCCAGCAGCTTCCAGGTGACTGAAGCTTTCTTT. This encodes CASSFQVTEAFF.

This clonotype was counted a few times. The J gene is TRBJ2-3, the V gene TRBV5-4; weak D call: TRBD2 (7 bases). CDR3 length equals 16 residues. Germline V gene sequence: CDR1 SGHNT, CDR2 YYREEE (reference sequence). Between the trimmed V and J ends, which lost 1 base and 2 bases, there was a span of 14 bases. CDR3 DNA sequence: TGTGCCAGCAGCTTGAAAACGGGGGGCGCCACAGATACGCAGTATTTT. Translating it yields CASSLKTGGATDTQYF.

This clonotype was observed a handful of times. The rearrangement uses TRBV6-8 and TRBJ1-2, with TRBD1 as a possible D gene (5 bases). The CDR3 has 14 amino acids. Germline V gene data show CDR1 as MNHGY and CDR2 as SAAAGT. V shed 5 bases and J shed 4 bases, with 14 bases lying between them. The CDR3 region has the DNA TGTGCCAGCAGTACAAAGGGACCCTTCTATGGCTACACCTTC. Translating gives CASSTKGPFYGYTF.

J is TRBJ2-2 and V is TRBV5-4, with 7 bases lining up with TRBD1. Germline CDR1 SGHNT, CDR2 YYREEE (reference sequence). Losses at the gene ends were 4 bases for V and 7 bases for J; bases not matched to a gene: 4. The CDR3 loop spans 13 amino acids. Here the CDR3 reads CASSVTGDGELFF. The CDR3, as DNA: TGTGCCAGCAGCGTTACAGGGGACGGGGAGCTGTTTTTT.

This clonotype was counted only a few times. V is TRBV3-1 and J is TRBJ1-2, with no clear D. Germline CDR1 is LGHDT and CDR2 is YNNKEL (reference sequence). The CDR3 sequence is 13 residues long. The V end was cut by 2 bases, the J end by 5 bases, with 9 bases between. This CDR3 is CASSQQGLYGYTF. The CDR3 DNA follows: TGTGCCAGCAGCCAACAAGGGTTATATGGCTACACCTTC.